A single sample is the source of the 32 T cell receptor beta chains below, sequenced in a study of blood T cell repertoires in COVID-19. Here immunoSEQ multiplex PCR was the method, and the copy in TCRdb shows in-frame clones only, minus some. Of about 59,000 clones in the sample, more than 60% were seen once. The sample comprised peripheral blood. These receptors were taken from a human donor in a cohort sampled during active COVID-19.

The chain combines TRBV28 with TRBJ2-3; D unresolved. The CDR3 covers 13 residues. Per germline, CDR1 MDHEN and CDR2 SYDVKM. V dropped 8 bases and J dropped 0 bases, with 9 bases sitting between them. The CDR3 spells CASASVSTDTQYF. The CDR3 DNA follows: TGTGCCAGCGCTTCGGTGAGCACAGATACGCAGTATTTT.

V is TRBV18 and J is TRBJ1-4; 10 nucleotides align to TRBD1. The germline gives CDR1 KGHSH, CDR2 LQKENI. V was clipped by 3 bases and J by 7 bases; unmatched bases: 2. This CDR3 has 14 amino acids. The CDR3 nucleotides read TGTGCCAGCTCACCGACAGGGGGCAGTGAAAAACTGTTTTTT. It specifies CASSPTGGSEKLFF.

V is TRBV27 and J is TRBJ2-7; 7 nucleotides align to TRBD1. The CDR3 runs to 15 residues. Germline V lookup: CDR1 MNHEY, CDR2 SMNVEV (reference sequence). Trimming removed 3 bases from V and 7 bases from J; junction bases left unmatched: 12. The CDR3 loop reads CASSFTPTGPWEQYF. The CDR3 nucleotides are TGTGCCAGCAGTTTCACACCGACAGGGCCCTGGGAGCAGTACTTC.

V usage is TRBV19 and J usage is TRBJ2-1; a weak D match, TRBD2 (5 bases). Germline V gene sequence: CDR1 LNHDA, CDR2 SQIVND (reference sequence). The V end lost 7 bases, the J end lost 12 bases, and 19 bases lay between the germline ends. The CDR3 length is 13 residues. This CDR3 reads CASTQYMGSVQFF. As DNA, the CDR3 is TGTGCCAGTACCCAGTATATGGGGAGTGTGCAGTTCTTC.

Written as DNA, the CDR3 is TGCGCCAGCAGCCAAGCCGGGGCGGGGGGCAGTGAAAAACTGTTTTTT. It specifies CASSQAGAGGSEKLFF. J is TRBJ1-4 and V is TRBV4-3; tentatively, D is TRBD1 (6 bases). Germline V gene lookup returns CDR1 LGHNA and CDR2 YSLEER. This CDR3 comprises 16 residues. Trimming cost V 1 base and J 7 bases, with 16 bases left between them.

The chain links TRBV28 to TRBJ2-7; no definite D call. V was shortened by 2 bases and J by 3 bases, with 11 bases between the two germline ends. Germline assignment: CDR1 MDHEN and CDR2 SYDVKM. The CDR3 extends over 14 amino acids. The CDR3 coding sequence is TGTGCCAGCAGTTTAAGCCATTTCGGCTACGAGCAGTACTTC. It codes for CASSLSHFGYEQYF.

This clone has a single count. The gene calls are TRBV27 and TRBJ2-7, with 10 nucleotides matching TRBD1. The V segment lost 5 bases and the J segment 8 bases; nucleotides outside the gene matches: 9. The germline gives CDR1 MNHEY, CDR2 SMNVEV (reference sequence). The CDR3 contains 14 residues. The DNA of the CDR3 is TGTGCCAGCAGTCGTAGACAGGGGGCTAACCAGCAGTACTTC. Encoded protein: CASSRRQGANQQYF.

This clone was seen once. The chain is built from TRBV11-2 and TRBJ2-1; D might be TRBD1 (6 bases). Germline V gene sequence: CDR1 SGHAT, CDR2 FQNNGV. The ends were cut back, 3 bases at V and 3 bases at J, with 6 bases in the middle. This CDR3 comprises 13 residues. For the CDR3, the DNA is TGTGCCAGCAGCTTGGGACACTACAATGAGCAGTTCTTC. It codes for CASSLGHYNEQFF.

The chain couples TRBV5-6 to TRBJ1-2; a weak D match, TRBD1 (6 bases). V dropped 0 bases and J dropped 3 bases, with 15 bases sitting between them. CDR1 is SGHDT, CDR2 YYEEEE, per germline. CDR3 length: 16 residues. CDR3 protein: CASSLANQGRDYGYTF. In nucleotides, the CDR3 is TGTGCCAGCAGCTTGGCCAACCAGGGGCGCGACTATGGCTACACCTTC.

CDR3 protein: CASPISRGRSTDTQYF. Here the CDR3 DNA reads TGTGCCAGTCCGATCTCGCGGGGGCGAAGCACAGATACGCAGTATTTT. The chain couples TRBV19 to TRBJ2-3; D might be TRBD2 (7 bases). V dropped 8 bases and J dropped 0 bases, with 18 bases sitting between them. Germline V gene data show CDR1 as LNHDA and CDR2 as SQIVND (reference sequence). This CDR3 is built from 16 residues. Together with reference TRBV19 and TRBJ2-3, the CDR3 gives the full variable domain: DGGITQSPKYLFRKEGQNVTLSCEQNLNHDAMYWYRQDPGQGLRLIYYSQIVNDFQKGDIAEGYSVSREKKESFPLTVTSAQKNPTAFYLCASPISRGRSTDTQYFGPGTRLTVL.

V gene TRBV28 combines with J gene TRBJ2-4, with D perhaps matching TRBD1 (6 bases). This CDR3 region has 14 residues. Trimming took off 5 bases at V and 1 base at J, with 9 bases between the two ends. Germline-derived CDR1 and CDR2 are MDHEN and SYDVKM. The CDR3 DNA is TGTGCCAGCAGTCCTACAGGGGCCAAAAACATTCAGTACTTC. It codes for CASSPTGAKNIQYF.

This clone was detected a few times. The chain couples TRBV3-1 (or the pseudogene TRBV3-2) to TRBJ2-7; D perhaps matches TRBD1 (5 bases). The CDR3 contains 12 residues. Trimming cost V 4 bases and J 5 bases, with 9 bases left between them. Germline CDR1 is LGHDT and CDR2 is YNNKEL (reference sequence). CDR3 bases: TGTGCCAGCAGCCCTAGGGGCGACGAGCAGTACTTC. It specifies CASSPRGDEQYF.

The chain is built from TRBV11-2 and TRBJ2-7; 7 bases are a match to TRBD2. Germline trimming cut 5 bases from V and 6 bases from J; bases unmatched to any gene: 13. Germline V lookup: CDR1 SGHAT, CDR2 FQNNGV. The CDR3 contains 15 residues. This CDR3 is CASSGRSAGALEQYF. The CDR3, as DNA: TGTGCCAGCAGCGGTCGGTCGGCGGGAGCTCTCGAGCAGTACTTC.

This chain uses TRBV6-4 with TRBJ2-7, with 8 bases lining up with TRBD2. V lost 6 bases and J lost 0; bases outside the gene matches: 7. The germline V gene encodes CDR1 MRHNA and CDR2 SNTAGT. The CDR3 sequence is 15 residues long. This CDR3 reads CASSRQAGASYEQYF. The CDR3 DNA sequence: TGTGCCAGCAGCCGCCAAGCGGGGGCCTCCTACGAGCAGTACTTC.

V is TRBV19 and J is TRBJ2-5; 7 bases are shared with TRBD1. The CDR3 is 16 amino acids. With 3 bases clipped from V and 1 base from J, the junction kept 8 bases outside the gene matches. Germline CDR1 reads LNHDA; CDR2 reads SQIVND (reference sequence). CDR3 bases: TGTGCCAGTAGTATTGCTTACAGGGGAACCCAAGAGACCCAGTACTTC. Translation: CASSIAYRGTQETQYF.

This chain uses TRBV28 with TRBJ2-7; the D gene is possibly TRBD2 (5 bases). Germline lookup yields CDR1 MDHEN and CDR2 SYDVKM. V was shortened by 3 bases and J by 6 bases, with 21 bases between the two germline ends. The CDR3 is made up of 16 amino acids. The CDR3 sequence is CASSLRALGMFGEQYF. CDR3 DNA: TGTGCCAGCAGTTTGAGGGCCCTCGGGATGTTTGGCGAGCAGTACTTC.

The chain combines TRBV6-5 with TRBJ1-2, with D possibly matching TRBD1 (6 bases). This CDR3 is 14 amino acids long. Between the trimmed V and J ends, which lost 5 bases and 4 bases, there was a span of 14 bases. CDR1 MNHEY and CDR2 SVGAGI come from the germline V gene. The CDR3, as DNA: TGTGCCAGCAGTATTGGGGGACAACCCTATGGCTACACCTTC. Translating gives CASSIGGQPYGYTF.

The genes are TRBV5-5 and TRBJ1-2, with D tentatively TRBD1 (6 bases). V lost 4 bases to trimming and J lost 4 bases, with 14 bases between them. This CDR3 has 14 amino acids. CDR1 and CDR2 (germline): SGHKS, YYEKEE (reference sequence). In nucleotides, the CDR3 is TGTGCCAGCAGCAGGACAGAACTCTTCTATGGCTACACCTTC. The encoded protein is CASSRTELFYGYTF.

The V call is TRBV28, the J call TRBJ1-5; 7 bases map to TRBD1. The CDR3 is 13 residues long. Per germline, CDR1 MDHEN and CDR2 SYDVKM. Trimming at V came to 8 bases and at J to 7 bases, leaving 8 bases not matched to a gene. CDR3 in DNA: TGTGCCAGCTCTGGACAGGACGGCCAGCCCCAGCATTTT. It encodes CASSGQDGQPQHF.

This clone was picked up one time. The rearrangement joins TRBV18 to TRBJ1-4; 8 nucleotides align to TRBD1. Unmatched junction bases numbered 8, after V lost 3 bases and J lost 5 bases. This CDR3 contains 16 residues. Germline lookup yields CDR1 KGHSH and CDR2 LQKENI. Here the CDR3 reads CASSPTRQGRNEKLFF. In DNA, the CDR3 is TGTGCCAGCTCACCGACTCGACAGGGGAGAAATGAAAAACTGTTTTTT.

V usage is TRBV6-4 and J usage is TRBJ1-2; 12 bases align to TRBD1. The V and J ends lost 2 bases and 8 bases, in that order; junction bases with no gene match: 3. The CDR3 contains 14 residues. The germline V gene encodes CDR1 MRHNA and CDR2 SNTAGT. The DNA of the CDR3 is TGTGCCAGCAGTGACGGGACAGGGGGCGCGGGCTACACCTTC. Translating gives CASSDGTGGAGYTF.

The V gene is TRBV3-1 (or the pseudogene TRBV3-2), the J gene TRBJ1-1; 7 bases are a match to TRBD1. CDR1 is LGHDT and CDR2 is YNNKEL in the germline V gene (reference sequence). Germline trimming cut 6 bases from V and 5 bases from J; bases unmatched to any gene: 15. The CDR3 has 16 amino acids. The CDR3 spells CASRHTDLRGRTEAFF. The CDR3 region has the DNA TGTGCCAGCAGGCATACAGATCTCAGGGGGAGGACTGAAGCTTTCTTT.

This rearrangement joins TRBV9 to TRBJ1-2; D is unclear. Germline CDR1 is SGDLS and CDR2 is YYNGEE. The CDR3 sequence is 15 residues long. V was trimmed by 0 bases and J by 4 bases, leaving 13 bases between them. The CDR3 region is CASSVVRIPFYGYTF. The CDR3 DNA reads TGTGCCAGCAGCGTAGTTAGAATTCCCTTCTATGGCTACACCTTC.

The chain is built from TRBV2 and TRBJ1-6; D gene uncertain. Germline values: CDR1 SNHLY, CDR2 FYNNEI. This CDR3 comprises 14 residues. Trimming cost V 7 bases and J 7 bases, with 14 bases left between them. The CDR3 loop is CASTQSETNSPLHF. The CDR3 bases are TGTGCCAGCACCCAGAGCGAAACCAATTCACCCCTCCACTTT.

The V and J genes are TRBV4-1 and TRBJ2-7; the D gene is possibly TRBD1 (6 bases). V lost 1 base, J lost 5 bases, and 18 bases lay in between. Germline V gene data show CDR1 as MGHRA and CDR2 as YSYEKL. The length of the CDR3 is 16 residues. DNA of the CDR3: TGCGCCAGCAGCCAAGGATGGGGGCTTTCTGCCGACGAGCAGTACTTC. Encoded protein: CASSQGWGLSADEQYF.

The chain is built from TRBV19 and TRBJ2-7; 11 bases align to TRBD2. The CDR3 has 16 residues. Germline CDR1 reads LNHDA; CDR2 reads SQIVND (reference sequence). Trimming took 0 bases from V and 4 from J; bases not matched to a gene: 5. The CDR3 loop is CASSIEGTSGFYEQYF. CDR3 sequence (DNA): TGTGCCAGTAGTATAGAGGGGACTAGCGGATTTTACGAGCAGTACTTC.

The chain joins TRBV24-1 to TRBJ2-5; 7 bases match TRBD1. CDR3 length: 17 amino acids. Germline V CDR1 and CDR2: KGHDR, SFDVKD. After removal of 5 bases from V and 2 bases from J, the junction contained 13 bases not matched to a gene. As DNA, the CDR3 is TGTGCCACCAGTGGCTATGGGGACAGTCACCTACAAGAGACCCAGTACTTC. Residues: CATSGYGDSHLQETQYF.

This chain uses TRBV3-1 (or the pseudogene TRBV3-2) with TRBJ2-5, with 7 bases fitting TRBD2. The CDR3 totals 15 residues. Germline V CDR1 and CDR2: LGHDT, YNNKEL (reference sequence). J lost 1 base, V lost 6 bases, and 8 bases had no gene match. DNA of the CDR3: TGTGCCAGCAGGCCGCCCGGGGAGGGCCAAGAGACCCAGTACTTC. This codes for CASRPPGEGQETQYF.

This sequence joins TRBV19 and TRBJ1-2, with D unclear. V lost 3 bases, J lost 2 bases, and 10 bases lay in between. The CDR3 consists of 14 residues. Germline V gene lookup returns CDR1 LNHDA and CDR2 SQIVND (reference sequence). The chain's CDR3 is CASSIKLQNYGYTF. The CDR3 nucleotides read TGTGCCAGTAGTATTAAATTGCAGAACTATGGCTACACCTTC.

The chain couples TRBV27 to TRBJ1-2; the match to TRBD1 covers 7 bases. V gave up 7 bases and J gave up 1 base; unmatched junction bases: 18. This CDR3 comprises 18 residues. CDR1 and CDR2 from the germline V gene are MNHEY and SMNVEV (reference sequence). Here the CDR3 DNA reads TGTGCCAGCACTACAAGGGACAGACTTGCGATCTTTAACTATGGCTACACCTTC. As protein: CASTTRDRLAIFNYGYTF.

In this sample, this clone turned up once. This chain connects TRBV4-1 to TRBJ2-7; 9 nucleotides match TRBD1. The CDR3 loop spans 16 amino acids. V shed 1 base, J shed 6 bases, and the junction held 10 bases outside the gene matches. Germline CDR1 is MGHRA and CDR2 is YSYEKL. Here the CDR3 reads CASSQGLRDRVGEQYF. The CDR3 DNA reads TGCGCCAGCAGCCAAGGCCTCCGGGACAGGGTTGGCGAGCAGTACTTC.

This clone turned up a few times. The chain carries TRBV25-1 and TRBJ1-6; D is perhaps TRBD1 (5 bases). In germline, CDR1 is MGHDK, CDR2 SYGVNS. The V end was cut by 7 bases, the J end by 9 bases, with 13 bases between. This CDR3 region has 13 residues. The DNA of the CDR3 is TGTGCCAGCATCCCAGGGTCGGGTTCACCCCTCCACTTT. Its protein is CASIPGSGSPLHF.